This T cell receptor beta chain was found in a study of identical twins. In the case of this clonotype: Its specificity is unknown.

A universal primer site arose from template switching, and cDNA bore unique molecular identifiers. TCRdb processed the 5' RACE reads anew with MiXCR; each CDR3 protein has one entry. The table includes around 490,000 distinct CDR3 sequences, approximately 14% detected once. Healthy Caucasians, and only they, were the donors. Germline V gene data show CDR1 as SQVTM and CDR2 as ANQGSEA. V was pared by 7 bases and J by 5 bases, with 8 bases of the junction left unmatched. The CDR3 sequence is 13 residues long. General observations from the study: Those out-of-frame alpha sequences shared by twins showed an excess of low generation probability. Carriage of fewer insertions was seen in abundant cord blood beta clonotypes, whereas memory repertoires showed none.

The same data also went into a second study, on yellow fever vaccine responses in identical twins.

The genes are TRBV29-1 and TRBJ2-1; 7 bases fit TRBD1. Sequencing was performed on CD4+ T cells sorted from blood. This clonotype was obtained from a woman aged 18 to 35 in good health. CDR3 sequence: CSGSPGQNNEQFF. DNA of the CDR3: TGCAGCGGATCCCCGGGACAGAACAATGAGCAGTTCTTC.